This T cell receptor (beta chain) was recorded in a study of T cell changes during pregnancy in multiple sclerosis. The protocol was immunoSEQ multiplex PCR, while the TCRdb copy is restricted to in-frame clones and leaves out a portion. The sample carries over 80,000 clones, 90% to 95% recorded once. Sequences were derived from peripheral blood, sampled in the third trimester of pregnancy. This clonotype originated in a female donor in good health, enrolled as a control in a pregnancy study.

This CDR3 is CASSHLSSGNTIYF. The CDR3 DNA follows: TGCGCCAGCAGCCATCTCTCCTCTGGAAACACCATATATTTT. The J gene is TRBJ1-3, the V gene TRBV4-1; D unresolved. Germline CDR1 is MGHRA and CDR2 is YSYEKL. The CDR3 spans 14 residues. V was cut by 3 bases and J by 0 bases, with 6 bases left in between.